A selection of T cell receptor beta chains follows, all from one sample in a study of radiotherapy plus CTLA-4 blockade in lung cancer. Measured with immunoSEQ multiplex PCR; TCRdb has only the in-frame clones, and not every one. The sample shows about 90,000 clones, roughly four fifths of them seen only once. Material: peripheral blood, obtained from a patient treated with radiotherapy plus ipilimumab. The receptors shown here come from a human donor with non-small cell lung cancer that progressed on radiotherapy plus ipilimumab. Each CDR3 is given with its conserved first and last residue. D genes are given only for firm matches. Clone size appears in some rows only: once, few, many, or a class for an expanded clone.

clone size	D gene	V gene	J gene	CDR3 DNA	CDR3 protein
.	.	TRBV9	TRBJ2-7	TGTGCCAGCAGCGTAGGCACAGGGCACGAGCAGTACTTC	CASSVGTGHEQYF
.	TRBD1	TRBV18	TRBJ1-4	TGTGCCAGCTCCCAGGGACAGGGAGGAGAAAAACTGTTTTTT	CASSQGQGGEKLFF
.	.	TRBV14	TRBJ1-2	TGTGCCAGCAGCCAAGGTCTTCAGGGCTACACCTTC	CASSQGLQGYTF
.	TRBD1	TRBV5-1	TRBJ1-4	TGCGCCAGCAGCTTGGCGGGCTCAGGGGGGCAAGAAAAACTGTTTTTT	CASSLAGSGGQEKLFF
.	TRBD2	TRBV27	TRBJ2-3	TGTGCCAGCAGTCCGGGACTAGCGGGGTTGGATACGCAGTATTTT	CASSPGLAGLDTQYF
.	.	TRBV7-9	TRBJ2-3	TGTGCCAGCAGTGGAGGGAGCACAGATACGCAGTATTTT	CASSGGSTDTQYF
.	.	TRBV28	TRBJ2-7	TGTGCCAGCAGTCTACCCACCCTCCTGCGGGTGAGCTACGAGCAGTACTTC	CASSLPTLLRVSYEQYF
.	.	TRBV5-8	TRBJ1-5	TGTGCCAGCAGCATAAATCAAGGGTATAGCAATCAGCCCCAGCATTTT	CASSINQGYSNQPQHF
.	.	TRBV10-3	TRBJ2-7	TGTGCCATCAGTGTCGGTCTTGCGGGTCCCGAGCAGTACTTC	CAISVGLAGPEQYF
few	.	TRBV9	TRBJ1-2	TGTGCCAGCAGCAAGGGCCCCGATGCCTCCTATGGCTACACCTTC	CASSKGPDASYGYTF
once	.	TRBV2	TRBJ1-6	TGTGCCAGCAGGGGACTTTCAATCCACTTT	CASRGLSIHF
.	.	TRBV7-3	TRBJ2-7	TGTGCCAGCAGCTTAGATGGCAGGGACGGCGAGCAGTACTTC	CASSLDGRDGEQYF
.	TRBD1	TRBV28	TRBJ1-5	TGTGCCAGCAGTATTCCGGGACAGGGATCGGCTCAGCCCCAGCATTTT	CASSIPGQGSAQPQHF
.	TRBD2	TRBV2	TRBJ2-1	TGTGCCAGCAGGGAGGGACTAGCGAACAATGAGCAGTTCTTC	CASREGLANNEQFF
once	.	TRBV12-5	TRBJ2-7	TGTGCTAGTGGGCCCCCCGGGGCCATCGGGCCAGAGCAGTACTTC	CASGPPGAIGPEQYF
.	.	TRBV10-3	TRBJ2-1	TGTGCCATCAGTGATCGGGGGAGACCCATTGAGCAGTTCTTC	CAISDRGRPIEQFF
.	TRBD2	TRBV19	TRBJ2-1	TGTGCCAGTATGCGGGAGGCGGGGTACAATGAGCAGTTCTTC	CASMREAGYNEQFF